This T cell receptor beta chain appears in the sequencing data of a study of read filtering for tumor transcriptome and immune sequencing. This CDR3 comprises 17 residues. V lost 3 bases and J lost 0; bases outside the gene matches: 6. This library used around 400 ng RNA and molecular barcoded adaptors spanning alpha/delta and beta/gamma chains. A single record per CDR3 protein comes from TCRdb applying MiXCR to the reads. The sample yields about 63,000 distinct CDR3 sequences, approximately 15% seen once. This clonotype showed up many times. Sequencing was carried out using a population of CD138-negative cells sorted from bone marrow. The clonotype originates from a donor at least 40 years old with multiple myeloma. The chain combines TRBV12-3 or TRBV12-4 with TRBJ2-3; 10 bases are a match to TRBD2. DNA of the CDR3: TGTGCCAGCAGTTTGGTCTTACTAGCGGGGAGCACAGATACGCAGTATTTT. Residues: CASSLVLLAGSTDTQYF.